Listed here are 14 T cell receptor beta chains from one sample, sequenced in a study of shared clonotypes between healthy human individuals. The repertoire was sequenced with immunoSEQ multiplex PCR; TCRdb's copy has only in-frame clones and lacks some. The sample carries about half a million clones, over 70% recorded once. Input material: PBMCs. These receptors came from a woman in her thirties or forties in good health. Some clones in this sample may be carry-over from other donors' samples.

About this clone itself: A far larger clone is one base from this, pointing to a likely read error. The J gene is TRBJ2-4, the V gene TRBV4-2; 9 bases are a match to TRBD2. Germline CDR1 and CDR2: LGHNA and YNFKEQ. Trimming removed 0 bases from V and 2 bases from J; junction bases left unmatched: 5. The CDR3 runs 17 residues. CDR3: CASSQDGGRVTKNIQYF. CDR3 bases: TGTGCCAGCAGCCAAGATGGCGGGAGGGTAACCAAAAACATTCAGTACTTC.

The count of this clone is one. This rearrangement joins TRBV7-2 to TRBJ2-7; TRBD2 agrees at 14 bases. CDR3 length: 17 residues. CDR1 is SGHTA and CDR2 is FQGNSA in the germline V gene. V dropped 5 bases and J dropped 7; count of bases not matched to a gene: 13. The chain's CDR3 is CASSPQSGLAGGGEQYF. CDR3 coding DNA: TGTGCCAGCAGCCCCCAATCCGGACTAGCGGGAGGAGGTGAGCAGTACTTC.

This sequence joins TRBV5-1 and TRBJ2-5; a weak D match, TRBD2 (5 bases). The CDR3 totals 15 residues. Trimming shortened V by 5 bases and J by 1 base, and 15 bases separated the two germline ends. Germline V gene data show CDR1 as SGHRS and CDR2 as YFSETQ. The CDR3, as DNA: TGCGCCAGCAGGAGGGTCGGCGGGTCCCAAGAGACCCAGTACTTC. Translated: CASRRVGGSQETQYF.

J is TRBJ1-1 and V is TRBV9; the D gene is possibly TRBD1 (6 bases). The CDR3 runs to 12 residues. V was trimmed by 4 bases and J by 7 bases, leaving 11 bases between them. Germline V gene lookup returns CDR1 SGDLS and CDR2 YYNGEE. The CDR3 region has the DNA TGTGCCAGCAGCCCTCAGGGGAATGAAGCTTTCTTT. It codes for CASSPQGNEAFF.

V gene TRBV6-5 combines with J gene TRBJ2-7; 9 nucleotides line up with TRBD2. Germline lookup yields CDR1 MNHEY and CDR2 SVGAGI. There are 13 residues in the CDR3. Trimming cost V 11 bases and J 3 bases; bases outside gene matches: 8. In nucleotides, the CDR3 is TGTGCCTCCGGGCCAGCGGGAGGCTACGAGCAGTACTTC. This codes for CASGPAGGYEQYF.

V and J are TRBV2 and TRBJ2-1, with D maybe TRBD2 (6 bases). The CDR3 is 11 residues long. The V and J ends lost 9 bases and 12 bases respectively, with 15 bases between them. Germline CDR1 SNHLY, CDR2 FYNNEI. DNA for the CDR3: TGTGCCAGTACGCGGTGGCGGGGGCAGTTCTTC. Amino acids: CASTRWRGQFF. The whole variable domain, remainder taken from reference TRBV2 and TRBJ2-1, is EPEVTQTPSHQVTQMGQEVILRCVPISNHLYFYWYRQILGQKVEFLVSFYNNEISEKSEIFDDQFSVERPDGSNFTLKIRSTKLEDSAMYFCASTRWRGQFFGPGTRLTVL.

The rearrangement joins TRBV6-5 to TRBJ1-2; D is perhaps TRBD1 (5 bases). The germline V gene encodes CDR1 MNHEY and CDR2 SVGAGI. V gave up 4 bases and J gave up 2 bases, with 14 bases separating them. The CDR3 has 15 residues. The CDR3 spells CASSLGGADNYGYTF. CDR3 coding DNA: TGTGCCAGCAGTTTAGGTGGGGCAGACAACTATGGCTACACCTTC.

In this sample, this clone turned up once. The CDR3 is CSVEWAGEGYNEQFF. For the CDR3, the DNA is TGCAGCGTTGAATGGGCGGGAGAAGGGTACAATGAGCAGTTCTTC. J is TRBJ2-1 and V is TRBV29-1, with 7 bases lining up with TRBD2. This CDR3 is 15 amino acids long. The J segment lost 4 bases and the V segment lost 2 bases, leaving 8 bases of the junction unmatched. Germline CDR1 is SQVTM and CDR2 is ANQGSEA.

Only one count was recorded for this clone. With a far larger clone one base away, a read error is the likely cause. The chain carries TRBV30 and TRBJ1-2; D call uncertain. CDR1 and CDR2 from the germline V gene are GTSNPN and SVGIG (reference sequence). The CDR3 sequence is 14 residues long. CDR3: CTWSVGPSFYGYTF. The CDR3 nucleotides read TGTACCTGGAGTGTCGGGCCTTCCTTCTATGGCTACACCTTC.

V and J are TRBV27 and TRBJ2-7, with 7 bases matching TRBD2. The CDR3 totals 15 residues. Trimming cost V 7 bases and J 3 bases; bases outside gene matches: 12. The germline V gene encodes CDR1 MNHEY and CDR2 SMNVEV (reference sequence). The CDR3: CASTQSLGLRYEQYF. CDR3 DNA sequence: TGTGCCAGCACCCAAAGTTTGGGACTACGCTACGAGCAGTACTTC.

The rearrangement links TRBV6-1 to TRBJ1-1; possibly TRBD1 for D (6 bases). V lost 2 bases and J lost 3, with 10 bases in between. The CDR3 has 14 residues. The germline V gene has CDR1 MNHNS and CDR2 SASEGT. CDR3 residues: CASSETGYDTEAFF. CDR3 bases: TGTGCCAGCAGTGAAACAGGGTACGACACTGAAGCTTTCTTT.

J is TRBJ2-7 and V is TRBV5-6; D perhaps matches TRBD2 (6 bases). Germline V lookup: CDR1 SGHDT, CDR2 YYEEEE. Trimming left V 4 bases short and J 0 bases short, with 17 bases between. The CDR3 has 16 amino acids. The CDR3 reads CASSPMGGTHSYEQYF. The CDR3 DNA reads as TGTGCCAGCAGCCCCATGGGCGGGACCCACTCCTACGAGCAGTACTTC.

The rearrangement joins TRBV5-1 to TRBJ2-3; D might be TRBD2 (5 bases). The CDR3 has 15 residues. The germline V gene has CDR1 SGHRS and CDR2 YFSETQ. The germline V and J ends were trimmed by 4 bases and 0 bases, with 12 bases remaining between them. The CDR3 loop is CASSGGLSSTDTQYF. As DNA, the CDR3 is TGCGCCAGCAGCGGCGGGCTGTCTAGCACAGATACGCAGTATTTT.

Regarding this clone: A far larger clone differs by one base, so this is likely a read error. Other DNA sequences in this specimen translate into the identical CDR3. V gene TRBV29-1 combines with J gene TRBJ2-7, with a tentative D call TRBD2 (5 bases). The V gene's germline CDR1 is SQVTM and CDR2 ANQGSEA. Trimming left V 6 bases short and J 3 bases short, with 12 bases between. The CDR3 totals 12 residues. The CDR3 loop reads CSVYAGGYEQYF. The CDR3 DNA is TGCAGCGTCTACGCGGGTGGCTACGAGCAGTACTTC.